The 8 T cell receptor beta chains given below trace back to one sample, sequenced in a study of blood T cell repertoires in COVID-19. Here immunoSEQ multiplex PCR was the method, and the copy in TCRdb shows in-frame clones only, minus some. The table has approximately 120,000 clones, about 85% seen once. The specimen was peripheral blood. The receptors derive from a man aged 80 or over with active or convalescent COVID-19.

Within the sample, this clone is medium-sized. This chain links TRBV6-2 or TRBV6-3 with TRBJ1-5; 10 nucleotides line up with TRBD1. Losses at the gene ends were 0 bases for V and 3 bases for J; bases not matched to a gene: 5. Germline CDR1 MNHEY, CDR2 SVGEGT. This CDR3 spans 17 amino acids. The CDR3 DNA reads as TGTGCCAGCAGTTACTCCCCGGGGACAGGGGACAATCAGCCCCAGCATTTT. Translated: CASSYSPGTGDNQPQHF.

The chain combines TRBV11-3 with TRBJ2-3; 7 bases map to TRBD2. Germline trimming cut 5 bases from V and 4 bases from J; bases unmatched to any gene: 9. The germline V gene encodes CDR1 SGHNT and CDR2 YENEEA. This CDR3 region has 15 residues. Written as DNA, the CDR3 is TGTGCCAGCAGCCCCCAGACTAGCAAAGCAGATACGCAGTATTTT. This encodes CASSPQTSKADTQYF.

The chain couples TRBV5-1 to TRBJ2-1, with D possibly TRBD1 on 6 matching bases. The germline CDR1 and CDR2 sequences are SGHRS and YFSETQ. CDR3 length equals 15 residues. Trimming left V 4 bases short and J 10 bases short, with 21 bases between. CDR3 sequence reads: CASSPTQGRTAEQFF. CDR3 coding DNA: TGCGCCAGCAGCCCTACACAGGGACGAACCGCAGAGCAGTTCTTC.

This chain joins TRBV2 and TRBJ1-2, with 9 bases lining up with TRBD1. The CDR3 extends over 14 amino acids. Germline lookup yields CDR1 SNHLY and CDR2 FYNNEI. The V gene end was trimmed by 10 bases and the J gene end by 2 bases; junction bases not matched to a gene: 8. CDR3 coding DNA: TGTGCCACCCCCCTCGGGACAGGGAACTATGGCTACACCTTC. This encodes CATPLGTGNYGYTF. The full variable domain, in which reference TRBV2 and TRBJ1-2 provide the parts outside the CDR3, is EPEVTQTPSHQVTQMGQEVILRCVPISNHLYFYWYRQILGQKVEFLVSFYNNEISEKSEIFDDQFSVERPDGSNFTLKIRSTKLEDSAMYFCATPLGTGNYGYTFGSGTRLTVV.

The CDR3 bases are TGTGCCAGCAGTGTAGGGGTACAGGGGGACTCTGGAAACACCATATATTTT. Its translation: CASSVGVQGDSGNTIYF. The V call is TRBV7-2, the J call TRBJ1-3; 8 bases align to TRBD1. The V gene's germline CDR1 is SGHTA and CDR2 FQGNSA. After removal of 6 bases from V and 0 bases from J, the junction contained 10 bases not matched to a gene. The CDR3 runs to 17 residues.

J is TRBJ1-5 and V is TRBV30; D unclear. Germline CDR1 and CDR2: GTSNPN and SVGIG (reference sequence). V lost 2 bases, J lost 4 bases, and 9 bases lay in between. The CDR3 length is 13 residues. CDR3 nucleotide sequence: TGTGCCTGGAGTCCAGGTGGTAATCAGCCCCAGCATTTT. It is translated as CAWSPGGNQPQHF. Full variable domain (rest looked up from reference TRBV30 and TRBJ1-5): SQTIHQWPATLVQPVGSPLSLECTVEGTSNPNLYWYRQAAGRGLQLLFYSVGIGQISSEVPQNLSASRPQDRQFILSSKKLLLSDSGFYLCAWSPGGNQPQHFGDGTRLSIL.

The J gene is TRBJ2-7, the V gene TRBV28; the match to TRBD2 covers 9 bases. The CDR3 totals 15 residues. V gave up 6 bases and J gave up 1 base; unmatched junction bases: 7. Germline assignment: CDR1 MDHEN and CDR2 SYDVKM. The CDR3 here is CASRFIAGESYEQYF. The CDR3 coding sequence is TGTGCCAGCAGATTTATAGCGGGGGAATCCTACGAGCAGTACTTC. Together with reference TRBV28 and TRBJ2-7, the CDR3 gives the full variable domain: DVKVTQSSRYLVKRTGEKVFLECVQDMDHENMFWYRQDPGLGLRLIYFSYDVKMKEKGDIPEGYSVSREKKERFSLILESASTNQTSMYLCASRFIAGESYEQYFGPGTRLTVT.

The chain links TRBV3-1 (or the pseudogene TRBV3-2) to TRBJ2-2; perhaps TRBD2 as D (6 bases). CDR1 and CDR2 from the germline V gene are LGHDT and YNNKEL (reference sequence). The CDR3 has 17 residues. The V end lost 0 bases, the J end lost 3 bases, and 14 bases lay between the germline ends. The CDR3 reads CASSQDWGGTDTGELFF. CDR3 nucleotides: TGTGCCAGCAGCCAAGATTGGGGCGGGACGGACACCGGGGAGCTGTTTTTT.